The 9 T cell receptor beta chains given below trace back to one sample, sequenced in a study of Ad26.COV2.S vaccination and SARS-CoV-2 variants. Stated treatment: 19 received Ad26.COV2.S at low or high dose, single or two shots; 5 received placebo; per-sample allocation not given. On day 63 after the first injection, vaccine and placebo recipients gave samples. TCRdb keeps only in-frame clones here, not all; method: immunoSEQ multiplex PCR. This sample has fewer than 400,000 clones, with 70% to 90% found just once. The sequenced sample was peripheral blood, obtained in a trial of Ad26.COV2.S vaccine versus placebo. Receptor source: a person between 18 and 59 years old who received the Ad26.COV2.S COVID-19 vaccine or a placebo.

V usage is TRBV2 and J usage is TRBJ2-2, with a weak D call TRBD1 (5 bases). The CDR3 covers 14 residues. Germline V gene data show CDR1 as SNHLY and CDR2 as FYNNEI. V was clipped by 7 bases and J by 2 bases, with 11 bases between them. CDR3 sequence: CASKSRVNTGELFF. As DNA, the CDR3 is TGTGCCAGCAAGTCCAGGGTAAACACCGGGGAGCTGTTTTTT.

The rearrangement uses TRBV29-1 and TRBJ1-1, with D possibly matching TRBD1 (5 bases). Trimming left V 1 base short and J 3 bases short, with 9 bases between. CDR1 and CDR2 (germline): SQVTM, ANQGSEA. CDR3 size: 13 residues. The CDR3 loop reads CSVEGPGDTEAFF. CDR3 nucleotide sequence: TGCAGCGTTGAAGGTCCGGGGGACACTGAAGCTTTCTTT.

V usage is TRBV7-9 and J usage is TRBJ2-1, with D unclear. Per the germline V gene, CDR1 is SEHNR and CDR2 is FQNEAQ (reference sequence). V dropped 9 bases and J dropped 3 bases, with 9 bases sitting between them. The CDR3 covers 12 residues. CDR3 DNA sequence: TGTGCCAGTGGGGTCGGCTACAATGAGCAGTTCTTC. Translating it yields CASGVGYNEQFF.

The genes are TRBV6-4 and TRBJ2-3, with D possibly matching TRBD1 (6 bases). V was trimmed by 5 bases and J by 0 bases, leaving 15 bases between them. Germline V lookup: CDR1 MRHNA, CDR2 SNTAGT. The CDR3 runs to 16 residues. CDR3 protein: CASSSQGSSSTDTQYF. The CDR3 DNA is TGTGCCAGCAGTAGTCAGGGGTCTTCTAGCACAGATACGCAGTATTTT.

The chain links TRBV7-2 to TRBJ2-3; D gene unclear. CDR1 and CDR2 from the germline V gene are SGHTA and FQGNSA. Trimming removed 2 bases from V and 5 bases from J, with 5 bases in between. CDR3 length: 12 amino acids. The CDR3 sequence: CASSLFRDTQYF. CDR3 coding DNA: TGTGCCAGCAGCTTATTCCGAGATACGCAGTATTTT.

For this clone: This sample also contains other DNA sequences that code for the same CDR3. The chain recombines TRBV7-9 with TRBJ2-7, with D maybe TRBD1 (6 bases). CDR3 size: 12 residues. CDR1 is SEHNR and CDR2 is FQNEAQ in the germline V gene (reference sequence). The germline V and J ends were trimmed by 5 bases and 6 bases, with 11 bases remaining between them. This CDR3 is CASSTGLAEQYF. The CDR3 bases are TGTGCCAGCAGCACAGGGCTGGCCGAGCAGTACTTC.

This chain connects TRBV2 to TRBJ2-2; 7 nucleotides agree with TRBD1. This CDR3 is 11 amino acids long. CDR1 SNHLY and CDR2 FYNNEI come from the germline V gene. CDR3 amino acids: CGTGNTGELFF. The CDR3 nucleotides are TGTGGGACAGGGAACACCGGGGAGCTGTTTTTT.

V and J are TRBV7-8 and TRBJ2-7; either TRBD1 or TRBD2 may fit D (5 bases each). The CDR3 length is 13 residues. Germline assignment: CDR1 SGHVS and CDR2 FQNEAQ. V dropped 4 bases and J dropped 7 bases, with 14 bases sitting between them. DNA for the CDR3: TGTGCCAGCAGCTCGGGACGGAGTAGGGAGCAGTACTTC. This translates into CASSSGRSREQYF.

This chain joins TRBV18 and TRBJ1-1; D unclear. V lost 6 bases and J lost 11, with 16 bases in between. Germline CDR1 reads KGHSH; CDR2 reads LQKENI. The CDR3 sequence is 12 residues long. This CDR3 is CASSPEDVDAFF. In nucleotides, the CDR3 is TGTGCCAGCTCCCCAGAGGATGTGGACGCTTTCTTT.